This T cell receptor beta chain emerged from a study of blood T cell repertoires in COVID-19. Study summary: Samples of COVID-19 (acute and convalescent) were obtained from the United States, Italy and Spain. T cells, B-cell-depleted T cells, or PBMCs supplied cDNA or gDNA.

In the authors' methods: How many nucleated cells were present was estimated from reference gene primer amplification. Some clones are missing from TCRdb's copy, which holds only in-frame ones; the method was immunoSEQ multiplex PCR. That table supplies the V and J calls and clone size; D and trimming were determined from the DNA. The data show under 250,000 clones, 89% seen once. The specimen was peripheral blood. The clonotype comes from a man between 60 and 75 years old who had recovered from COVID-19.

CDR3 DNA: TGTGCCAGCAGCTTGGAAGGGGGCTCCCAAGAGACCCAGTACTTC. As protein: CASSLEGGSQETQYF. V and J are TRBV5-4 and TRBJ2-5; 7 bases are shared with TRBD1. From germline, CDR1 is SGHNT and CDR2 YYREEE (reference sequence). V lost 0 bases and J lost 1; bases outside the gene matches: 3. CDR3 length: 15 amino acids.